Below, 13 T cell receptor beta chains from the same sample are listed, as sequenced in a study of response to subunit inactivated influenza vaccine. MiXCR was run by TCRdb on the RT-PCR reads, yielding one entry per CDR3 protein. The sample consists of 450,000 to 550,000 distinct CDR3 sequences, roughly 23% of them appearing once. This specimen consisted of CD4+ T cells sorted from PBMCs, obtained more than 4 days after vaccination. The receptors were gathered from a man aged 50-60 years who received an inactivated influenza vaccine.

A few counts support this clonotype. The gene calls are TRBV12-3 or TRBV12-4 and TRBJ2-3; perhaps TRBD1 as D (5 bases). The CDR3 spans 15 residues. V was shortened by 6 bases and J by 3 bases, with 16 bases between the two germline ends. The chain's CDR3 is CASSLAQGKTDTQYF. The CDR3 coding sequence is TGTGCCAGCAGCTTGGCGCAGGGAAAGACAGATACGCAGTATTTT.

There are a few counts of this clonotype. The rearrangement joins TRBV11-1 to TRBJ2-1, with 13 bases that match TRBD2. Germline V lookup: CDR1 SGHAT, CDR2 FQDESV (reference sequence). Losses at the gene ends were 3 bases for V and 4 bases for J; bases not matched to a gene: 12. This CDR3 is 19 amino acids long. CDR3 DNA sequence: TGTGCCAGCAGCTTCCCCTTGCCCCTACTAGCGGGAGGGTACAATGAGCAGTTCTTC. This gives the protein CASSFPLPLLAGGYNEQFF.

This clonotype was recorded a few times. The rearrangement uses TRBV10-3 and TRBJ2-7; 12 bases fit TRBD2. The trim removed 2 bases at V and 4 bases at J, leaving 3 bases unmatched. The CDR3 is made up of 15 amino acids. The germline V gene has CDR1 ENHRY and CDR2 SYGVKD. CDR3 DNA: TGTGCCATCAGTGAGCCGACTAGCGGGAGTTACGAGCAGTACTTC. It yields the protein CAISEPTSGSYEQYF.

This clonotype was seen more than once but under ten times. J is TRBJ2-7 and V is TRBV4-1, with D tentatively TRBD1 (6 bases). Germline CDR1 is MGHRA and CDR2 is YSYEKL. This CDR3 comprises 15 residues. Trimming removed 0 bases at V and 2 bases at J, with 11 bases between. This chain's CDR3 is CASSQDYRDAYEQYF. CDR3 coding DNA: TGCGCCAGCAGCCAAGATTACAGGGACGCCTACGAGCAGTACTTC.

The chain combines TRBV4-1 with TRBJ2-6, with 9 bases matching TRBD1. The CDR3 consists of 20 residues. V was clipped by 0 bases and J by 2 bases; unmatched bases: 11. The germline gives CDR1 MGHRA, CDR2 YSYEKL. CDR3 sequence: CASSQDPPGTGYTGANVLTF. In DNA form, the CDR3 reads TGCGCCAGCAGCCAAGATCCTCCCGGGACAGGGTACACTGGGGCCAACGTCCTGACTTTC.

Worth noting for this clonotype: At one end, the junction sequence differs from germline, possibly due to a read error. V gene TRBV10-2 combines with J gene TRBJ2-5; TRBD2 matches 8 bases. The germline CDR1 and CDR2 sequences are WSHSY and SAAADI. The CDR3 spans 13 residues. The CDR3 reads CASSDPVRGAWDF. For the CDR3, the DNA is TGCGCCAGCAGTGACCCGGTGCGGGGGGCCTGGGACTTC.

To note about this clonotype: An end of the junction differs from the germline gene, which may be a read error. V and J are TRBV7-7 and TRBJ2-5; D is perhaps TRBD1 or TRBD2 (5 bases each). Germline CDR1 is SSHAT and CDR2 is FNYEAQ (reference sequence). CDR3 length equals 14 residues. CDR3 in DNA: TGTGCTAGCAGCTTAGCAGGGACCCTCGAGACCCAGTACTTC. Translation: CASSLAGTLETQYF.

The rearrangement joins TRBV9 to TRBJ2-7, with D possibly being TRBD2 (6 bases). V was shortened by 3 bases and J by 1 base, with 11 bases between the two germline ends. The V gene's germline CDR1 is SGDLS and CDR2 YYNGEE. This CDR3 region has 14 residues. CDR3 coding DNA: TGTGCCAGCAGCGGCGGGACCCGTTCCTACGAGCAGTACTTC. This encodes CASSGGTRSYEQYF. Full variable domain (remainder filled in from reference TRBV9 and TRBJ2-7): DSGVTQTPKHLITATGQRVTLRCSPRSGDLSVYWYQQSLDQGLQFLIQYYNGEERAKGNILERFSAQQFPDLHSELNLSSLELGDSALYFCASSGGTRSYEQYFGPGTRLTVT.

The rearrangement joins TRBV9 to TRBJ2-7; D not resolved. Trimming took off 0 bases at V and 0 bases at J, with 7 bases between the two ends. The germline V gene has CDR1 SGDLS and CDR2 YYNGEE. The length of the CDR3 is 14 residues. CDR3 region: CASSVELTSYEQYF. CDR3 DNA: TGTGCCAGCAGCGTAGAGCTAACCTCCTACGAGCAGTACTTC.

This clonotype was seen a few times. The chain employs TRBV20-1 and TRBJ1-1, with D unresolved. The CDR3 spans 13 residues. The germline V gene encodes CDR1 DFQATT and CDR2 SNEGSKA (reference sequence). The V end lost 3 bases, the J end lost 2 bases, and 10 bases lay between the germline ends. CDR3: CSASLPGNTEAFF. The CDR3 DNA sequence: TGCAGTGCTAGTTTACCAGGCAACACTGAAGCTTTCTTT.

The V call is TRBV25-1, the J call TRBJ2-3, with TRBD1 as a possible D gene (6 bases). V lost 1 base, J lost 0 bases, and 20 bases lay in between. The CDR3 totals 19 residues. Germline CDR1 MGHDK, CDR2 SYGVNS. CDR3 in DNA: TGTGCCAGCAGTGAATCTAGAAGGGGGAAGTCATCTAGCACAGATACGCAGTATTTT. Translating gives CASSESRRGKSSSTDTQYF.

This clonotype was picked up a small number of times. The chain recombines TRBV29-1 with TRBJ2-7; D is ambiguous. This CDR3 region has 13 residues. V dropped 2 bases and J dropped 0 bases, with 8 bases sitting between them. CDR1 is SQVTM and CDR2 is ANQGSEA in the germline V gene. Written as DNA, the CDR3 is TGCAGCGTTGAACTTGTTAGCTCCTACGAGCAGTACTTC. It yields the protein CSVELVSSYEQYF.

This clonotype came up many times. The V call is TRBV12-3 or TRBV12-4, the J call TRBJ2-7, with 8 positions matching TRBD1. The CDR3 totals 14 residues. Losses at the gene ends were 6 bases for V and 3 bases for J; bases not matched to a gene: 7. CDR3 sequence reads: CASSRQGKNYEQYF. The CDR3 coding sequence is TGTGCCAGCAGCCGACAGGGGAAGAACTACGAGCAGTACTTC.